The entry below gives a single TCR beta chain sequence along with its context. This specimen comes from a study of shared clonotypes between healthy human individuals. Assay: immunoSEQ multiplex PCR; the TCRdb copy retains only in-frame clones and omits some. This table holds about 2.1 million clones, more than 85% found once. CD45RO-negative cells were positively selected for CCR7, leaving out terminally differentiated effector memory CD45RA+ cells. Germline V CDR1 and CDR2: LNHDA, SQIVND (reference sequence). There are 14 residues in the CDR3. V was pared by 4 bases and J by 0 bases, with 10 bases between.

This chain connects TRBV19 to TRBJ2-7; D may correspond to TRBD1 or TRBD2 (5 bases each). The sequenced material came from naive CD8+ T cells from PBMCs. This TCR was recovered from a man aged 18-30 years in good health. Some clones in this sample may be carry-over from other donors' samples. CDR3 in amino acids: CASSTGRSSYEQYF. The CDR3 DNA reads TGTGCCAGTAGTACAGGGAGAAGCTCCTACGAGCAGTACTTC.